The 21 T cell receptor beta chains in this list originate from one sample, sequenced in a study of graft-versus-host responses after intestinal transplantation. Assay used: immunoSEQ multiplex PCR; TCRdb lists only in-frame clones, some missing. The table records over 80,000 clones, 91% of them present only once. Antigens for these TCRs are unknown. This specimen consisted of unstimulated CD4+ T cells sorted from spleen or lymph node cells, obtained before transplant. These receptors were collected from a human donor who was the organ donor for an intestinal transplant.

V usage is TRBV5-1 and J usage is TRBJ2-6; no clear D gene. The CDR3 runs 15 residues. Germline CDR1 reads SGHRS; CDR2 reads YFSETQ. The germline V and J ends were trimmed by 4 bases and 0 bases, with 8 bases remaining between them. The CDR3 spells CASSQSSSGANVLTF. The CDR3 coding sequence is TGCGCCAGCAGCCAATCTAGCTCTGGGGCCAACGTCCTGACTTTC.

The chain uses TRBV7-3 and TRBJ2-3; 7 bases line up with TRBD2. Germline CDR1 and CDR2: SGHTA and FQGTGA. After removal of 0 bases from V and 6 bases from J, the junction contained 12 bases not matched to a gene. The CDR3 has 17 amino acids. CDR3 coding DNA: TGTGCCAGCAGCTTAACGGCGGGAGCGGGGCTTCGGGATACGCAGTATTTT. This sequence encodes CASSLTAGAGLRDTQYF.

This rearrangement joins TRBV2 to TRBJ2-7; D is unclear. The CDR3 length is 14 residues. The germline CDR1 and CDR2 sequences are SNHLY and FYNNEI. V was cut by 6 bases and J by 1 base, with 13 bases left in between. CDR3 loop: CASSQRPKSYEQYF. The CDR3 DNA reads TGTGCCAGCAGCCAGCGTCCGAAATCCTACGAGCAGTACTTC.

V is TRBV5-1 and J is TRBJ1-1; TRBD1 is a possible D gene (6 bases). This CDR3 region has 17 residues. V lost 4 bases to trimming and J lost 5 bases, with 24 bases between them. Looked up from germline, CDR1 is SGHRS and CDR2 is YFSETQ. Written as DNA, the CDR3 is TGCGCCAGCAGCCTAAATCCCCCGAGCGGGGGCGGGACTGAAGCTTTCTTT. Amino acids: CASSLNPPSGGGTEAFF. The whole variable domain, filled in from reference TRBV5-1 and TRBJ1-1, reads KAGVTQTPRYLIKTRGQQVTLSCSPISGHRSVSWYQQTPGQGLQFLFEYFSETQRNKGNFPGRFSGRQFSNSRSEMNVSTLELGDSALYLCASSLNPPSGGGTEAFFGQGTRLTVV.

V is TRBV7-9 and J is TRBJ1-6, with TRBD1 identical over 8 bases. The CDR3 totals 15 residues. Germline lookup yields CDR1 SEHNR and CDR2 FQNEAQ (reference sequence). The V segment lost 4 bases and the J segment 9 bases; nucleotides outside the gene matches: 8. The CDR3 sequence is CASSSWTGKISPLHF. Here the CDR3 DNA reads TGTGCCAGCAGCTCATGGACAGGGAAGATTTCACCCCTCCACTTT.

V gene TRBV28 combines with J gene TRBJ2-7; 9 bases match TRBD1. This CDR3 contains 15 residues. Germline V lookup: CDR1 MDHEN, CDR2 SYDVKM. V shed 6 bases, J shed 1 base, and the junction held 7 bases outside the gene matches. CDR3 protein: CASRGTGTGSYEQYF. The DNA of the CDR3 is TGTGCCAGCAGAGGGACCGGGACAGGGTCCTACGAGCAGTACTTC. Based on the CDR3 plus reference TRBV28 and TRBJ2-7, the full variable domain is DVKVTQSSRYLVKRTGEKVFLECVQDMDHENMFWYRQDPGLGLRLIYFSYDVKMKEKGDIPEGYSVSREKKERFSLILESASTNQTSMYLCASRGTGTGSYEQYFGPGTRLTVT.

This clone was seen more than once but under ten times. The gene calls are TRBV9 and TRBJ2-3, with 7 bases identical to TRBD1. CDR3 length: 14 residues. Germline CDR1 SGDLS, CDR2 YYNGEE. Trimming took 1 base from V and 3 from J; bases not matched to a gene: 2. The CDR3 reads CASSVRQGTDTQYF. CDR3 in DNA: TGTGCCAGCAGCGTAAGACAGGGAACAGATACGCAGTATTTT. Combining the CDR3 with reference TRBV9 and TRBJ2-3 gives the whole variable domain DSGVTQTPKHLITATGQRVTLRCSPRSGDLSVYWYQQSLDQGLQFLIQYYNGEERAKGNILERFSAQQFPDLHSELNLSSLELGDSALYFCASSVRQGTDTQYFGPGTRLTVL.

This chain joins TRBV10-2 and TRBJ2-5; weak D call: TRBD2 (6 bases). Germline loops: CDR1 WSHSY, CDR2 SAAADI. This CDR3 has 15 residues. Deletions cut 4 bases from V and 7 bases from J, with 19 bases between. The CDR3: CASSVGAGPPGTQYF. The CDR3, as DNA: TGCGCCAGCAGTGTTGGTGCGGGGCCCCCCGGGACCCAGTACTTC.

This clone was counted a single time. CDR3: CASSQLKGAGINEKLFF. The CDR3 DNA sequence: TGTGCCAGCAGCCAACTCAAAGGGGCGGGAATTAATGAAAAACTGTTTTTT. The chain combines TRBV4-2 with TRBJ1-4, with a weak D call TRBD1 (5 bases). In germline, CDR1 is LGHNA, CDR2 YNFKEQ. The CDR3 is made up of 17 amino acids. V shed 2 bases and J shed 4 bases, with 17 bases lying between them.

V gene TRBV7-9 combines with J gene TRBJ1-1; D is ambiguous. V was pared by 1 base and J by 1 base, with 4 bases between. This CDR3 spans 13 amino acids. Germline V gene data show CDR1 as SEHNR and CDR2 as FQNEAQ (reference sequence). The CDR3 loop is CASSLVRNTEAFF. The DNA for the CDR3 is TGTGCCAGCAGCTTAGTGAGGAACACTGAAGCTTTCTTT.

The CDR3 here is CASSQDRGRGNTGELFF. DNA of the CDR3: TGTGCCAGCAGCCAAGATCGGGGTCGAGGGAACACCGGGGAGCTGTTTTTT. The V gene is TRBV4-2, the J gene TRBJ2-2; TRBD2 might be the D (5 bases). The ends were cut back, 0 bases at V and 1 base at J, with 12 bases in the middle. Germline values: CDR1 LGHNA, CDR2 YNFKEQ. The CDR3 spans 17 residues.

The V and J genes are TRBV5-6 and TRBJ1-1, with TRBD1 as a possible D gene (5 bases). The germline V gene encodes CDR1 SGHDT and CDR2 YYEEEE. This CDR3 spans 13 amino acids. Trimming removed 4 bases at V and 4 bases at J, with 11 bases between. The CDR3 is CASSPAGITEAFF. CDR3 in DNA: TGTGCCAGCAGCCCCGCAGGGATCACTGAAGCTTTCTTT. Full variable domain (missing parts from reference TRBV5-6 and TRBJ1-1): DAGVTQSPTHLIKTRGQQVTLRCSPKSGHDTVSWYQQALGQGPQFIFQYYEEEERQRGNFPDRFSGHQFPNYSSELNVNALLLGDSALYLCASSPAGITEAFFGQGTRLTVV.

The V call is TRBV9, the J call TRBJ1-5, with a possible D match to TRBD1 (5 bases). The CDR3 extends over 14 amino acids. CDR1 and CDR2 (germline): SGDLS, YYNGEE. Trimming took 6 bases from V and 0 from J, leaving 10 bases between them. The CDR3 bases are TGTGCCAGCACAAAGGGGATTAGCAATCAGCCCCAGCATTTT. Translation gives CASTKGISNQPQHF.

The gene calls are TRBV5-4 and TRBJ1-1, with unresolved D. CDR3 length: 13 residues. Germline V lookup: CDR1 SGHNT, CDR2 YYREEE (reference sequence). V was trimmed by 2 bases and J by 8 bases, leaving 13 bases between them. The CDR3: CASSFYGREEAFF. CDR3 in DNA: TGTGCCAGCAGCTTTTACGGACGGGAAGAAGCTTTCTTT. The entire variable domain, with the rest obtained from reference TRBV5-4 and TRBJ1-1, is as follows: ETGVTQSPTHLIKTRGQQVTLRCSSQSGHNTVSWYQQALGQGPQFIFQYYREEENGRGNFPPRFSGLQFPNYSSELNVNALELDDSALYLCASSFYGREEAFFGQGTRLTVV.

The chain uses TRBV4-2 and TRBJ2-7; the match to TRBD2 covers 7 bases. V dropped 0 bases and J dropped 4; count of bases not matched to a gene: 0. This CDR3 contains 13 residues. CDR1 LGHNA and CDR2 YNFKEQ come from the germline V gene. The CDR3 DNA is TGTGCCAGCAGCCAAGAAGCGGGGTACGAGCAGTACTTC. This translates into CASSQEAGYEQYF.

The CDR3 bases are TGTGCCAGCATCCCCCTGGAGCAGTACTTC. Amino acids: CASIPLEQYF. The rearrangement uses TRBV7-9 and TRBJ2-7; D gene uncertain. The V end lost 7 bases, the J end lost 7 bases, and 8 bases lay between the germline ends. The CDR3 loop spans 10 amino acids. Germline V gives CDR1 SEHNR, CDR2 FQNEAQ (reference sequence).

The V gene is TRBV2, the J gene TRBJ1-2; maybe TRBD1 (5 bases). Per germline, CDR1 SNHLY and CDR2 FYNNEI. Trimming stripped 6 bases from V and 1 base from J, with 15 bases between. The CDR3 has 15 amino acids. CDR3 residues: CASSLGQGVNYGYTF. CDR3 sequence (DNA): TGTGCCAGCAGCCTGGGGCAGGGTGTTAACTATGGCTACACCTTC.

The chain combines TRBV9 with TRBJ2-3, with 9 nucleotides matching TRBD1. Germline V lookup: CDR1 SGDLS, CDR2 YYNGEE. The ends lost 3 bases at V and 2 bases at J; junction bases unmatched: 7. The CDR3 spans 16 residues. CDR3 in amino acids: CASSAQDRGLTDTQYF. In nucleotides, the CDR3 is TGTGCCAGCAGCGCTCAGGACAGGGGCCTCACAGATACGCAGTATTTT.

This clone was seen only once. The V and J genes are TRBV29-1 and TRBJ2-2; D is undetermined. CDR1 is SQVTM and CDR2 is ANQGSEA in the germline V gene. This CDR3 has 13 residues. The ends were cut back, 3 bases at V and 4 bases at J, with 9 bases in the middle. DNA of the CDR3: TGCAGCGTTGATCGAGTTGGCACCGGGGAGCTGTTTTTT. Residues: CSVDRVGTGELFF.

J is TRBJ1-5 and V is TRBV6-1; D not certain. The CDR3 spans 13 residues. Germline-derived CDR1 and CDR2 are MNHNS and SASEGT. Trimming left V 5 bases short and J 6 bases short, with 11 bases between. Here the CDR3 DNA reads TGTGCCAGCAGTAGAGGTTGGGTTCAGCCCCAGCATTTT. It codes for CASSRGWVQPQHF.

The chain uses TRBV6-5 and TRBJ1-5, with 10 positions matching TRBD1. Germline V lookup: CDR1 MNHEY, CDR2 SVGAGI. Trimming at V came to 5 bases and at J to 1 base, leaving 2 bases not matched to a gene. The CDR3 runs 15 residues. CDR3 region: CASSRDRGSNQPQHF. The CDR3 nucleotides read TGTGCCAGCAGTCGGGACAGGGGAAGCAATCAGCCCCAGCATTTT.